This T cell receptor (beta chain) was sequenced in a study of regulatory T cells in long-lasting Graves disease. Study-level background: Those with persistent Graves' disease had received antithyroid drugs for over 5 years with positive TSH receptor antibodies.

Noted time point: persistent/refractory GD, antithyroid drugs over 5 years with positive TRAb. Preparation of the TCR library used RNA extracted from PBMCs. Researchers made TCR beta libraries by using iRepertoire HTBI primers and running Arm-PCR on CDR3 regions. TCRdb used MiXCR to reprocess the multiplex PCR reads, holding one entry per CDR3 protein. The data contain approximately 690,000 distinct CDR3 sequences, approximately 31% of them seen just once; the ten biggest clones take up roughly 46%. This CDR3 comprises 14 residues. V lost 7 bases, J lost 0 bases, and 12 bases lay in between. This clonotype was seen only a few times. What it recognizes is unknown. General study findings and limits: Those with persistent Graves' had less TCR diversity than newly diagnosed patients. Results may be inaccurate due to the small sample size. Favored usage of TRBV28, TRBJ1-2 and TRBJ2-5 was recorded in persistent disease.

The source is a female donor with Graves disease. The material sequenced was peripheral blood mononuclear cells (PBMCs), taken when the disease was refractory, from a patient treated with antithyroid drugs. The chain employs TRBV12-3 or TRBV12-4 and TRBJ1-1; D is unclear. CDR3 DNA sequence: TGTGCCAGCAAAAAACGGAGTCTGAACACTGAAGCTTTCTTT. Its protein product is CASKKRSLNTEAFF.